Ten or more counts support the clone carrying this T cell receptor beta chain. As yet, its antigen is unknown. V lost 4 bases, J lost 1 base, and 10 bases lay in between. Germline CDR1 MDHEN, CDR2 SYDVKM. The CDR3 is made up of 14 amino acids. This sample is drawn from a study of T cells in Graves' hyperthyroidism and ophthalmopathy. General study results and limits: Blood also showed most of the thyroid clonotypes that were expanded above 0.001.

Regions amplified from RNA transcripts were the TCR beta CDR3 regions. When the TCR CDR3 underwent first-round RT-PCR, the HTBI primer set was used. MiXCR, run by TCRdb on the multiplex PCR reads, gives a single entry per CDR3 protein. The data contain approximately 400,000 distinct CDR3 sequences, about 18% of them seen just once; the ten biggest clones take up 3% to 4%. The sequenced sample was blood. The origin of this receptor is a woman aged 18-29 years with Graves' hyperthyroidism. The genes are TRBV28 and TRBJ1-2; unclear D gene. In nucleotides, the CDR3 is TGTGCCAGCAGTTCTCCTTGGGATAACTATGGCTACACCTTC. This sequence encodes CASSSPWDNYGYTF.